A selection of T cell receptor beta chains follows, all from one sample in a study of identifying expanded T cells in peripheral blood. Assay: immunoSEQ multiplex PCR; the TCRdb copy retains only in-frame clones and omits some. The profile shows around 81,000 clones, 70% to 90% of them singletons. Input material: blood. These receptors were obtained from a person aged 18 to 75 in good health. Both conserved end residues are part of each CDR3. The D gene is left open where the match is weak. A row's size may be missing; if present it is once, few, many or a size class.

j_call	clone_size	d_call	v_call	cdr3_nt	cdr3_aa
TRBJ2-7	-	-	TRBV2	TGTGCCAGCATGATGACAGCCCGTGGCTACGAGCAGTACTTC	CASMMTARGYEQYF
TRBJ1-2	once	TRBD1	TRBV5-1	TGCGCCAGCAGCTCGGGACAGCTCTATGGCTACACCTTC	CASSSGQLYGYTF
TRBJ1-1	-	-	TRBV11-3	TGTGCCAGCAGCCGTCCTGGACAGATAATGAACACTGAAGCTTTCTTT	CASSRPGQIMNTEAFF
TRBJ2-5	-	-	TRBV5-1	TGCGCCAGCAGCTGGACAGCTTCAGAGACCCAGTACTTC	CASSWTASETQYF
TRBJ2-4	-	-	TRBV28	TGTGCCAGCAGTTTAGTCAAAAACATTCAGTACTTC	CASSLVKNIQYF
TRBJ1-3	once	-	TRBV6-1	TGTGCCTGCAGTCTGCCTTCGGACACCATATATTTT	CACSLPSDTIYF
TRBJ1-2	-	-	TRBV7-2	TGTGCCAGCAGCGCAACTGCAGGAGTCGCTTATGGCTACACCTTC	CASSATAGVAYGYTF
TRBJ1-1	once	TRBD1	TRBV5-1	TGCGCCAGCAGCCGGGGGTACAGGGGGCAGAACACTGAAGCTTTCTTT	CASSRGYRGQNTEAFF
TRBJ1-2	-	-	TRBV6-6	TGTGCCAGCAGTTACTCACAGGGACCTCCCTATGGCTACACCTTC	CASSYSQGPPYGYTF
TRBJ1-4	-	-	TRBV7-2	TGTGCCAGCAGCTTAGCGAGGGCAGGCGGTAATGAAAAACTGTTTTTT	CASSLARAGGNEKLFF
TRBJ1-2	-	-	TRBV30	TGTGCCTGGAGTACCGGACGGAACTATGGCTACACCTTC	CAWSTGRNYGYTF
TRBJ2-1	-	TRBD1	TRBV27	TGTGCCAGCAGTTGGGACAGGGCCAATGAGCAGTTCTTC	CASSWDRANEQFF
TRBJ2-2	-	-	TRBV9	TGTGCCAGCTCAGGGTTATCAAGCGCCGGGGAGCTGTTTTTT	CASSGLSSAGELFF
TRBJ1-2	few	-	TRBV6-5	TGTGCCAGCAGTTATAAGGCGATTAACTATGGCTACACCTTC	CASSYKAINYGYTF
TRBJ1-2	-	TRBD1	TRBV5-4	TGTGCCAGCAGCCGGGGACAGGAGTTAAACTATGGCTACACCTTC	CASSRGQELNYGYTF
TRBJ1-3	once	-	TRBV6-6	TGTGCCACCGAGGGAGGTGGAAACACCATATATTTT	CATEGGGNTIYF
TRBJ1-2	once	-	TRBV4-1	TGCGCCAGCAGCCCACCGGCCCCCTACTATGGCTACACCTTC	CASSPPAPYYGYTF
TRBJ2-5	-	-	TRBV2	TGTGCCAGCAGTGCGACGGTGTACCAAGAGACCCAGTACTTC	CASSATVYQETQYF
TRBJ1-1	-	-	TRBV7-6	TGTGCCAGCAGCCAATTGGACGTATTTTCTGAAGCTTTCTTT	CASSQLDVFSEAFF
TRBJ2-4	-	-	TRBV19	TGTGCCAGTAATTATAGGGAAATGGGAACCAAAAACATTCAGTACTTC	CASNYREMGTKNIQYF
TRBJ2-2	-	-	TRBV29-1	TGCAGCGTTGCCCCGGGCCTAATAACTGGGGAGCTGTTTTTT	CSVAPGLITGELFF
TRBJ1-2	-	TRBD1	TRBV4-1	TGCGCCAGCAGCCCACTTCAGGGGGCCGGCTATGGCTACACCTTC	CASSPLQGAGYGYTF
TRBJ1-5	-	-	TRBV30	TGTGCCTGGAGTGTGGGCGGTGGTCAGCCCCAGCATTTT	CAWSVGGGQPQHF
TRBJ1-2	once	-	TRBV6-6	TGTGCCAGCAGTTTATTGGTCGCTACGGGTGGCTACACCTTC	CASSLLVATGGYTF
TRBJ1-2	-	-	TRBV7-6	TGTGCCAGCAGCTTAGGCGGGCTGATGGGCTACACCTTC	CASSLGGLMGYTF
TRBJ2-2	-	-	TRBV5-1	TGCGCCAGCAGCTTGGCGACAGGGAGGGGAGCCGGGGAGCTGTTTTTT	CASSLATGRGAGELFF
TRBJ1-5	-	-	TRBV7-8	TGTGCCAGCAGCTTAGATATCCAGGGGCAGCCCCAGCATTTT	CASSLDIQGQPQHF
TRBJ2-7	-	TRBD1	TRBV4-3	TGCGCCAGCAGCCAAGGGTCTCAGGGGGCGGGGTACGAGCAGTACTTC	CASSQGSQGAGYEQYF
TRBJ2-1	-	TRBD1	TRBV29-1	TGCAGCGCACCGGGACAGGGTAGGAATGAGCAGTTCTTC	CSAPGQGRNEQFF
TRBJ2-6	-	TRBD2	TRBV7-9	TGTGCCAGCAGCTTAGTAGCGGGGGCCCTCTCTGGGGCCAACGTCCTGACTTTC	CASSLVAGALSGANVLTF
TRBJ2-1	-	-	TRBV11-2	TGTGCCAGCAGCTTATCGCTCTCCGTCCAGTTCTTC	CASSLSLSVQFF
TRBJ2-2	few	-	TRBV2	TGTGCCAGCAGTGAGGTCTGGGACGGGGAGCTGTTTTTT	CASSEVWDGELFF
TRBJ2-7	-	-	TRBV2	TGTGCCAGCAGTGAAGTCAGGGACACCCCCTACGAGCAGTACTTC	CASSEVRDTPYEQYF
TRBJ1-5	-	-	TRBV5-6	TGTGCCAGCAGCTTGGCCGGAATGACCCCCGGTGGCAATCAGCCCCAGCATTTT	CASSLAGMTPGGNQPQHF
TRBJ2-7	-	-	TRBV11-2	TGTGCCAGCAGCTCTCTCCGGGACGGGTCCTACGAGCAGTACTTC	CASSSLRDGSYEQYF
TRBJ2-5	once	-	TRBV6-1	TGTGCCAGCAGTGAGCAGGTTTTCTTTTCTGCCCAGTACTTC	CASSEQVFFSAQYF
TRBJ1-1	-	-	TRBV7-9	TGTGCCAGCAGCTTAGAGATCCAGGGCACTGAAGCTTTCTTT	CASSLEIQGTEAFF
TRBJ2-2	-	TRBD1	TRBV15	TGTGCCACCAGCAGAGGGGACAGCGACCTCCGGGAGCTGTTTTTT	CATSRGDSDLRELFF
TRBJ1-1	few	-	TRBV6-5	TGTGCCAGCAAGAAGGTCAGGGACACTGAAGCTTTCTTT	CASKKVRDTEAFF
TRBJ2-5	once	-	TRBV14	TGTGCCAGCAGCCAAGATTTTCCCCAGGAAGAGACCCAGTACTTC	CASSQDFPQEETQYF
TRBJ2-7	-	TRBD2	TRBV5-8	TGTGCCAGCAGCTTGGACGGGGGGGGTTACGAGCAGTACTTC	CASSLDGGGYEQYF
TRBJ1-2	-	TRBD1	TRBV6-5	TGTGCCAGCAGTTACGGGGGACAGTCAAGGAAAGGCTACACCTTC	CASSYGGQSRKGYTF
TRBJ1-2	-	-	TRBV19	TGTGCCAGTAGTATAGGGGGTGGGGGCCCCCGAGGCTACACCTTC	CASSIGGGGPRGYTF
TRBJ2-7	-	TRBD2	TRBV7-2	TGTGCCAGCAGTACGGGACTAGCGGGGGTCCACGAGCAGTACTTC	CASSTGLAGVHEQYF
TRBJ1-1	once	-	TRBV9	TGTGCCAGCAGCGTATCCACCATGAACACTGAAGCTTTCTTT	CASSVSTMNTEAFF
TRBJ2-7	-	-	TRBV19	TGTGCCAGTAGTACTTCTCTCTATCGGGTCTACGAGCAGTACTTC	CASSTSLYRVYEQYF
TRBJ1-2	-	-	TRBV7-2	TGTGCCAGCAGCTTAGGCCCCCCCAGGCAGCATGGCTACACCTTC	CASSLGPPRQHGYTF
TRBJ2-7	-	-	TRBV9	TGTGCCAGCAGCTGGACAGTTAAAGGTATTTACGAGCAGTACTTC	CASSWTVKGIYEQYF
TRBJ1-2	once	-	TRBV5-6	TGTGCCAGCAGCTCCATATTGAGTAACTATGGCTACACCTTC	CASSSILSNYGYTF
TRBJ1-3	once	TRBD1	TRBV9	TGTGCCAGCAGCGGGGACAGGGTTGGTGTTAGATATTTT	CASSGDRVGVRYF
TRBJ2-7	once	TRBD1	TRBV6-5	TGTGCCAGCAGTCACCGGGACAGAAAGGACGAGCAGTACTTC	CASSHRDRKDEQYF
TRBJ1-5	few	TRBD1	TRBV9	TGTGCCAGCAGCGTAGCCCCGACAGGGGAAACATCCCAGCATTTT	CASSVAPTGETSQHF
TRBJ2-7	few	-	TRBV7-2	TGTGCCAGCAGCTTCGGGGGTCGTCAGTCCTACGAGCAGTACTTC	CASSFGGRQSYEQYF
TRBJ1-4	-	-	TRBV11-2	TGTGCCAGCAGCTGGGCGGGGGCCGCCGGCCCTGAAAAACTGTTTTTT	CASSWAGAAGPEKLFF
TRBJ1-1	once	-	TRBV7-9	TGTGCCAGCAGCTTAGCAGCAGGTGTTACTGAAGCTTTCTTT	CASSLAAGVTEAFF
TRBJ1-4	once	-	TRBV6-6	TGTGCCAGCAGACCCACACCCGGGGGCCCACTGTTTTTT	CASRPTPGGPLFF
TRBJ2-1	-	TRBD2	TRBV5-4	TGTGCCAGCAGCGCTTCGCGGGGGAGCTCCTACAATGAGCAGTTCTTC	CASSASRGSSYNEQFF